Following are 2 T cell receptor beta chains from one sample sequenced in a study of cytomegalovirus exposure and HLA in healthy donors. A multiplex PCR was run with 60 Vbeta primers and 13 Jbeta primers. The assay was immunoSEQ multiplex PCR, and TCRdb's table has in-frame clones only and misses some. The repertoire includes around 50,000 clones, roughly 53% of them detected once, and approximately 12% sits in the top ten. The sample taken for sequencing was PBMCs. The receptors shown here come from a human donor in good health.

The rearrangement links TRBV6-5 to TRBJ2-2; the D gene is possibly TRBD2 (5 bases). Trimming removed 8 bases from V and 1 base from J, with 11 bases in between. The V gene's germline CDR1 is MNHEY and CDR2 SVGAGI. CDR3 length: 14 amino acids. This chain's CDR3 is CASGEGWNTGELFF. Written as DNA, the CDR3 is TGTGCCAGCGGAGAGGGCTGGAACACCGGGGAGCTGTTTTTT.

The chain is built from TRBV2 and TRBJ1-4, with D tentatively TRBD1 (5 bases). V was clipped by 6 bases and J by 0 bases, with 8 bases between them. Per germline, CDR1 SNHLY and CDR2 FYNNEI. This CDR3 spans 14 amino acids. The CDR3 reads CASRTVATNEKLFF. The CDR3 DNA sequence: TGTGCCAGCAGGACAGTTGCAACTAATGAAAAACTGTTTTTT.